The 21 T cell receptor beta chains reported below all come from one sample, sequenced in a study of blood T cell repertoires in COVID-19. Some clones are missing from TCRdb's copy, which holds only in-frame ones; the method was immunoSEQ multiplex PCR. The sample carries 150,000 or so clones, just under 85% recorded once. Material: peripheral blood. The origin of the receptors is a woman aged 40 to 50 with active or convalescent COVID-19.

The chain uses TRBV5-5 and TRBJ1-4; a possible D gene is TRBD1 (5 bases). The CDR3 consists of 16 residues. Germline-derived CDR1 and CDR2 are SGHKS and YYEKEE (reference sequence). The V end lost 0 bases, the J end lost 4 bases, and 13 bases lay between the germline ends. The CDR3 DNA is TGTGCCAGCAGCTTGGTTCCGGGGGTCTATAATGAAAAACTGTTTTTT. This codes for CASSLVPGVYNEKLFF.

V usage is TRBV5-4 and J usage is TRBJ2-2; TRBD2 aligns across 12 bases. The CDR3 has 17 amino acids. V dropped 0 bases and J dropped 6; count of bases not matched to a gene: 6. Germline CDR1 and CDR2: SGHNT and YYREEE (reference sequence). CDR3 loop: CASSLGLAGDWAGELFF. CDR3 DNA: TGTGCCAGCAGCTTGGGACTAGCGGGAGATTGGGCCGGGGAGCTGTTTTTT.

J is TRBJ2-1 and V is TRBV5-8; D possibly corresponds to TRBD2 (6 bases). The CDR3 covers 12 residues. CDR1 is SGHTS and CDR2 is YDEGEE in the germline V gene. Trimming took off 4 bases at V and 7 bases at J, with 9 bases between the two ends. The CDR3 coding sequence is TGTGCCAGCAGCCCGGGAGTGAATGAGCAGTTCTTC. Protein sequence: CASSPGVNEQFF.

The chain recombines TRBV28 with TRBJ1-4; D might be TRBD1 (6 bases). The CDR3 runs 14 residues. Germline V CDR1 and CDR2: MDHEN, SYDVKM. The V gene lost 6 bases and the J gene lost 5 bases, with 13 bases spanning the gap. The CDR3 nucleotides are TGTGCCAGCAGCCGAAGGACAGCGAATGAAAAACTGTTTTTT. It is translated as CASSRRTANEKLFF.

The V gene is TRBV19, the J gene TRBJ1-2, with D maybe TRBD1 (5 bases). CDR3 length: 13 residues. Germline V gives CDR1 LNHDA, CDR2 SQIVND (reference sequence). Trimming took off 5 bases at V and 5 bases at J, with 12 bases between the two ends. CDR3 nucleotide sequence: TGTGCCAGTAGTTATGACAGTCCTTATGGCTACACCTTC. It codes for CASSYDSPYGYTF.

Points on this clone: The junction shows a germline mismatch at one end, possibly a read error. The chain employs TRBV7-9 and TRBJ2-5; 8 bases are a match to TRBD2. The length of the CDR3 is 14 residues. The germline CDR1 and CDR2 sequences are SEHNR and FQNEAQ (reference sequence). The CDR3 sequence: CASTYSGMQGTQYF. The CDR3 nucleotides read TGTGCCAGCACCTATAGCGGGATGCAAGGGACCCAGTACTTC.

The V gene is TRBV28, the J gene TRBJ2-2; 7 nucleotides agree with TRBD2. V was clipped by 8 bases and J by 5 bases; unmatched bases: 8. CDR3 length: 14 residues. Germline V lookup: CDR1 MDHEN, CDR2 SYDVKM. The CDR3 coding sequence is TGTGCCAGCCATCGGGAGGCGGGGACCGGGGAGCTGTTTTTT. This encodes CASHREAGTGELFF. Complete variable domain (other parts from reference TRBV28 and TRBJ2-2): DVKVTQSSRYLVKRTGEKVFLECVQDMDHENMFWYRQDPGLGLRLIYFSYDVKMKEKGDIPEGYSVSREKKERFSLILESASTNQTSMYLCASHREAGTGELFFGEGSRLTVL.

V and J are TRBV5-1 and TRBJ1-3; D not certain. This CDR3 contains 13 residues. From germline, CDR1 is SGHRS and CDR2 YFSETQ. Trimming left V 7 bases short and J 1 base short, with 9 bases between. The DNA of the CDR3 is TGCGCCAGCCGGCCGGGATCTGGAAACACCATATATTTT. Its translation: CASRPGSGNTIYF.

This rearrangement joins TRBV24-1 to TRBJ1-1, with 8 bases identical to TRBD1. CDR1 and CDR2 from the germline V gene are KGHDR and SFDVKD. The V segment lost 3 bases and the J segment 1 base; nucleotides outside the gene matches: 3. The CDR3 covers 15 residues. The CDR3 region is CATSDPGTGNTEAFF. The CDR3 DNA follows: TGTGCCACCAGTGATCCCGGGACAGGGAACACTGAAGCTTTCTTT.

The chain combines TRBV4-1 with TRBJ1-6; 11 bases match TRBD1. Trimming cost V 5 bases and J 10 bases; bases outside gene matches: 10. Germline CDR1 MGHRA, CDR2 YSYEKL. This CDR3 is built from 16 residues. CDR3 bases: TGCGCCAGCAGCTTACGCCCGGGACAGGGGGAATCACCCCTCCACTTT. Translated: CASSLRPGQGESPLHF.

CDR3 region: CASSILRVNTEAFF. The CDR3 coding sequence is TGTGCCAGTAGTATCCTCCGGGTGAACACTGAAGCTTTCTTT. The chain joins TRBV19 to TRBJ1-1; no clear D gene. Germline V lookup: CDR1 LNHDA, CDR2 SQIVND (reference sequence). V was trimmed by 3 bases and J by 0 bases, leaving 8 bases between them. The CDR3 contains 14 residues.

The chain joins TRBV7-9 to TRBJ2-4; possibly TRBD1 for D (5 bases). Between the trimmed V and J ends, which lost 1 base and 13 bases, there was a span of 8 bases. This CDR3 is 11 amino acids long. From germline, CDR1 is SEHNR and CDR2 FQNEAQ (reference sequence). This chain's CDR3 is CASSLDRRQYF. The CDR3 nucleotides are TGTGCCAGCAGCTTAGACAGGCGACAGTACTTC.

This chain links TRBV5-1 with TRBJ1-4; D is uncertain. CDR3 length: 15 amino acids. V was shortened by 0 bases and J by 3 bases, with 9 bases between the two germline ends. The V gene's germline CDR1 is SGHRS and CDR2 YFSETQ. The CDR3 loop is CASSLDGSSNEKLFF. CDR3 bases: TGCGCCAGCAGCTTGGACGGTTCATCTAATGAAAAACTGTTTTTT. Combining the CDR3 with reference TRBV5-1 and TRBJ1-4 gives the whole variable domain KAGVTQTPRYLIKTRGQQVTLSCSPISGHRSVSWYQQTPGQGLQFLFEYFSETQRNKGNFPGRFSGRQFSNSRSEMNVSTLELGDSALYLCASSLDGSSNEKLFFGSGTQLSVL.

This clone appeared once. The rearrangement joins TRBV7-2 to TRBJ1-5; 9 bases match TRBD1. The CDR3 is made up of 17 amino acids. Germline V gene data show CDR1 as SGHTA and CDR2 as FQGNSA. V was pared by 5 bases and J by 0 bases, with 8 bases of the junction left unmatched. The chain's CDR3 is CASSTSGTGNSNQPQHF. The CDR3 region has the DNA TGTGCCAGCAGCACCTCGGGGACAGGGAATAGCAATCAGCCCCAGCATTTT.

The CDR3 region is CASSLLQGATTEAFF. CDR3 coding DNA: TGTGCCAGCAGTTTACTTCAGGGGGCGACCACTGAAGCTTTCTTT. The V gene is TRBV28, the J gene TRBJ1-1; 8 nucleotides agree with TRBD1. CDR3 length: 15 residues. After removal of 2 bases from V and 4 bases from J, the junction contained 6 bases not matched to a gene. Germline V gene data show CDR1 as MDHEN and CDR2 as SYDVKM. The variable domain in full, completed from reference TRBV28 and TRBJ1-1, reads DVKVTQSSRYLVKRTGEKVFLECVQDMDHENMFWYRQDPGLGLRLIYFSYDVKMKEKGDIPEGYSVSREKKERFSLILESASTNQTSMYLCASSLLQGATTEAFFGQGTRLTVV.

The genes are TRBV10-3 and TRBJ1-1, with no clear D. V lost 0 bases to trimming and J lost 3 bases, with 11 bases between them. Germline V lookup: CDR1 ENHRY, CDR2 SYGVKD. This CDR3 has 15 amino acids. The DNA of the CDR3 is TGTGCCATCAGTGAGTCCCAACTGCTGGACACTGAAGCTTTCTTT. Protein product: CAISESQLLDTEAFF.

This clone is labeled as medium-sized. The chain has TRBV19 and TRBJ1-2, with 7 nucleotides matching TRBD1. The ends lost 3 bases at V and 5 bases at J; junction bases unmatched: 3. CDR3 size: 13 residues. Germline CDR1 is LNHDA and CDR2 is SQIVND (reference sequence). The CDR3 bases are TGTGCCAGTAGTATTCCCAGGGGGTATGGCTACACCTTC. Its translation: CASSIPRGYGYTF.

The CDR3 DNA reads as TGTGCCACCACACTCGTGGCAGGGGGGAATGGCTACACCTTC. This translates into CATTLVAGGNGYTF. The chain couples TRBV28 to TRBJ1-2; 7 bases fit TRBD1. V shed 10 bases and J 6 bases; nucleotides not matched to a gene: 14. Germline V gene data show CDR1 as MDHEN and CDR2 as SYDVKM. This CDR3 spans 14 amino acids.

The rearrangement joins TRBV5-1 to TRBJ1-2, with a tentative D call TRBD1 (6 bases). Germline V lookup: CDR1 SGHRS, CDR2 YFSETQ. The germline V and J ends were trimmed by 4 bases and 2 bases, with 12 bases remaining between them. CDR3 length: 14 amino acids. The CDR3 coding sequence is TGCGCCAGCAGCCCCTTGACAGGAAACTATGGCTACACCTTC. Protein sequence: CASSPLTGNYGYTF.

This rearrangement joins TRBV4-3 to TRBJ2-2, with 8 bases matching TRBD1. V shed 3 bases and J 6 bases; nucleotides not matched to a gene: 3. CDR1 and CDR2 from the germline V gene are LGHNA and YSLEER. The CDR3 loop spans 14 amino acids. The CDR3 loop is CASSQVQGAGELFF. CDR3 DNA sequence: TGCGCCAGCAGCCAGGTACAGGGGGCCGGGGAGCTGTTTTTT.

The CDR3 sequence: CASSLGLANEKTQYF. Written as DNA, the CDR3 is TGTGCCAGCAGCTTAGGACTAGCGAATGAAAAGACCCAGTACTTC. The V call is TRBV7-2, the J call TRBJ2-5; 8 nucleotides line up with TRBD2. Germline assignment: CDR1 SGHTA and CDR2 FQGNSA. CDR3 length equals 15 residues. J was trimmed by 6 bases and V by 1 base; bases with no gene match: 7. The full variable domain, in which reference TRBV7-2 and TRBJ2-5 provide the parts outside the CDR3, is GAGVSQSPSNKVTEKGKDVELRCDPISGHTALYWYRQSLGQGLEFLIYFQGNSAPDKSGLPSDRFSAERTGGSVSTLTIQRTQQEDSAVYLCASSLGLANEKTQYFGPGTRLLVL.